This paragraph covers one T cell receptor (beta chain) sequence. The CDR3 runs to 15 residues. Per germline, CDR1 MNHEY and CDR2 SVGEGT. The ends lost 5 bases at V and 6 bases at J; junction bases unmatched: 6. This sample was taken from a study of blood T cell repertoires in COVID-19. On the study more broadly: Sites in the United States, Italy and Spain provided acute and convalescent COVID-19 samples. Nucleic acid was either cDNA or gDNA, and it came from T cells, B-cell-depleted T cells, or PBMCs.

Original processing notes: Researchers report that nucleated cell counts were estimated from reference gene primer amplification. TCRdb's copy holds only in-frame clones and misses some; the assay was immunoSEQ multiplex PCR. V and J calls and clone size are given by that table; D and trimming were obtained from the DNA. The data contain 200,000 to 250,000 clones, 75% to 90% of them singletons. This chain links TRBV6-2 or TRBV6-3 with TRBJ2-7; 14 bases are a match to TRBD2. The clonotype was recovered from a human donor in a cohort sampled during active COVID-19. Specimen: peripheral blood. The CDR3 reads CASSPGLAGVIEQYF. DNA of the CDR3: TGTGCCAGCAGTCCGGGACTAGCGGGAGTCATCGAGCAGTACTTC.